A selection of T cell receptor beta chains follows, all from one sample in a study of cytomegalovirus exposure and HLA in healthy donors. Here immunoSEQ multiplex PCR was the method, and the copy in TCRdb shows in-frame clones only, minus some. The sample includes about 150,000 clones, roughly 84% of them seen just once. Sequences were obtained from PBMCs. The receptors were sampled from a boy younger than 10 in good health and CMV-seronegative. Both conserved end residues are part of each CDR3. Each record gives: CDR3 length, J gene, V gene, D gene, clone size, CDR3 protein, CDR3 DNA. A D gene is named only where the DNA matches it firmly. Not all rows give a size; the values are once, few, many and, for expanded clones, a class.

len: 16
j_gene: TRBJ2-1
v_gene: TRBV29-1
d_gene: TRBD1
abundance: NA
CDR3aa: CSFRFPGQGAYNEQFF
CDR3nt: TGCAGCTTTCGATTCCCGGGACAGGGGGCCTACAATGAGCAGTTCTTC

len: 12
j_gene: TRBJ2-7
v_gene: TRBV29-1
d_gene: NA
abundance: NA
CDR3aa: CSVETGNNEQYF
CDR3nt: TGCAGCGTTGAAACAGGGAATAACGAGCAGTACTTC

len: 16
j_gene: TRBJ2-7
v_gene: TRBV10-3
d_gene: TRBD1
abundance: NA
CDR3aa: CAISEEGQGAGYEQYF
CDR3nt: TGTGCCATCAGTGAGGAGGGACAGGGAGCCGGTTACGAGCAGTACTTC

len: 19
j_gene: TRBJ1-2
v_gene: TRBV4-2
d_gene: TRBD1
abundance: NA
CDR3aa: CASSQEGIRAGQGARGYTF
CDR3nt: TGTGCCAGCAGCCAAGAAGGGATCCGGGCGGGACAGGGGGCGAGGGGCTACACCTTC

len: 15
j_gene: TRBJ2-3
v_gene: TRBV5-6
d_gene: TRBD2
abundance: NA
CDR3aa: CASSPGLAGAVTQYF
CDR3nt: TGTGCCAGCAGCCCAGGACTAGCGGGAGCAGTTACGCAGTATTTT

len: 12
j_gene: TRBJ1-2
v_gene: TRBV15
d_gene: TRBD1
abundance: NA
CDR3aa: CATSKQGGGYTF
CDR3nt: TGTGCCACCAGCAAACAGGGGGGTGGCTACACCTTC

len: 14
j_gene: TRBJ1-4
v_gene: TRBV29-1
d_gene: TRBD1
abundance: NA
CDR3aa: CSVGRTGIGEKLFF
CDR3nt: TGCAGCGTTGGCCGGACAGGGATTGGTGAAAAACTGTTTTTT

len: 16
j_gene: TRBJ2-3
v_gene: TRBV4-1
d_gene: TRBD2
abundance: once
CDR3aa: CASSQSSREGTDTQYF
CDR3nt: TGCGCCAGCAGCCAAAGCTCGCGGGAGGGCACAGATACGCAGTATTTT

len: 17
j_gene: TRBJ1-5
v_gene: TRBV27
d_gene: NA
abundance: NA
CDR3aa: CASSLLSTGAGNQPQHF
CDR3nt: TGTGCCAGCAGTTTATTATCGACAGGAGCGGGCAATCAGCCCCAGCATTTT

len: 11
j_gene: TRBJ1-1
v_gene: TRBV20-1
d_gene: NA
abundance: NA
CDR3aa: CSAPDETEAFF
CDR3nt: TGCAGTGCGCCCGATGAGACTGAAGCTTTCTTT

len: 13
j_gene: TRBJ2-5
v_gene: TRBV28
d_gene: TRBD1
abundance: NA
CDR3aa: CASATGDQETQYF
CDR3nt: TGTGCCAGCGCCACAGGGGACCAAGAGACCCAGTACTTC

len: 13
j_gene: TRBJ2-1
v_gene: TRBV9
d_gene: NA
abundance: NA
CDR3aa: CASSVLGSHEQFF
CDR3nt: TGTGCCAGCAGCGTATTGGGTAGCCATGAGCAGTTCTTC

len: 17
j_gene: TRBJ1-1
v_gene: TRBV5-1
d_gene: TRBD1
abundance: NA
CDR3aa: CASSPSRDRGMNTEAFF
CDR3nt: TGCGCCAGCAGCCCGAGCCGGGACAGGGGCATGAACACTGAAGCTTTCTTT

len: 18
j_gene: TRBJ2-5
v_gene: TRBV5-1
d_gene: TRBD2
abundance: NA
CDR3aa: CASSTGLAGGTGEETQYF
CDR3nt: TGCGCCAGCAGCACGGGACTAGCGGGAGGGACAGGCGAAGAGACCCAGTACTTC

len: 12
j_gene: TRBJ1-1
v_gene: TRBV28
d_gene: NA
abundance: NA
CDR3aa: CASSFPRTEAFF
CDR3nt: TGTGCCAGCAGTTTTCCGCGGACTGAAGCTTTCTTT

len: 15
j_gene: TRBJ2-7
v_gene: TRBV5-6
d_gene: TRBD1
abundance: NA
CDR3aa: CASSIRPGQEYEQYF
CDR3nt: TGTGCCAGCAGCATTCGACCGGGACAGGAATACGAGCAGTACTTC

len: 13
j_gene: TRBJ2-5
v_gene: TRBV6-1
d_gene: NA
abundance: few
CDR3aa: CASSLGAGETQYF
CDR3nt: TGTGCCAGCAGCCTAGGGGCTGGGGAGACCCAGTACTTC

len: 15
j_gene: TRBJ1-2
v_gene: TRBV6-5
d_gene: TRBD1
abundance: NA
CDR3aa: CASRRDRPTNYGYTF
CDR3nt: TGTGCCAGCAGACGGGACAGGCCAACTAACTATGGCTACACCTTC

len: 20
j_gene: TRBJ2-1
v_gene: TRBV28
d_gene: TRBD2
abundance: once
CDR3aa: CASSFPGGSGSSGSYNEQFF
CDR3nt: TGTGCCAGCAGTTTCCCGGGGGGTAGCGGGAGTTCGGGCTCCTACAATGAGCAGTTCTTC

len: 15
j_gene: TRBJ2-5
v_gene: TRBV9
d_gene: NA
abundance: NA
CDR3aa: CASSVESEGLETQYF
CDR3nt: TGTGCCAGCAGCGTAGAGAGCGAGGGTCTGGAGACCCAGTACTTC

len: 17
j_gene: TRBJ2-5
v_gene: TRBV25-1
d_gene: TRBD1
abundance: NA
CDR3aa: CASSEFFPGTDQETQYF
CDR3nt: TGTGCCAGCAGTGAATTTTTCCCCGGGACAGACCAAGAGACCCAGTACTTC

len: 16
j_gene: TRBJ1-1
v_gene: TRBV5-1
d_gene: TRBD1
abundance: NA
CDR3aa: CASSLAGQGWGTEAFF
CDR3nt: TGCGCCAGCAGCTTGGCGGGACAGGGTTGGGGCACTGAAGCTTTCTTT

len: 13
j_gene: TRBJ2-5
v_gene: TRBV28
d_gene: NA
abundance: NA
CDR3aa: CASSHRVQETQYF
CDR3nt: TGTGCCAGCAGTCACAGGGTACAAGAGACCCAGTACTTC

len: 14
j_gene: TRBJ2-1
v_gene: TRBV5-1
d_gene: NA
abundance: NA
CDR3aa: CASSEGLNYNEQFF
CDR3nt: TGCGCCAGCAGCGAAGGACTCAACTACAATGAGCAGTTCTTC

len: 18
j_gene: TRBJ2-3
v_gene: TRBV5-6
d_gene: NA
abundance: NA
CDR3aa: CASSLEIGPGRATDTQYF
CDR3nt: TGTGCCAGCAGCTTGGAGATAGGGCCGGGGAGAGCTACAGATACGCAGTATTTT

len: 14
j_gene: TRBJ1-1
v_gene: TRBV6-5
d_gene: NA
abundance: NA
CDR3aa: CASSTTHRDTEAFF
CDR3nt: TGTGCCAGCAGTACGACACACAGGGACACTGAAGCTTTCTTT

len: 13
j_gene: TRBJ2-3
v_gene: TRBV2
d_gene: NA
abundance: few
CDR3aa: CASSPGIADTQYF
CDR3nt: TGTGCCAGCAGTCCCGGGATCGCAGATACGCAGTATTTT

len: 16
j_gene: TRBJ1-3
v_gene: TRBV4-1
d_gene: NA
abundance: NA
CDR3aa: CASSQTTGGPGNTIYF
CDR3nt: TGCGCCAGCAGCCAAACTACAGGTGGGCCGGGAAACACCATATATTTT

len: 16
j_gene: TRBJ1-6
v_gene: TRBV5-4
d_gene: TRBD1
abundance: NA
CDR3aa: CASSFTTGGENSPLHF
CDR3nt: TGTGCCAGCAGCTTTACTACAGGGGGGGAGAATTCACCCCTCCACTTT

len: 15
j_gene: TRBJ1-2
v_gene: TRBV12-5
d_gene: NA
abundance: once
CDR3aa: CASGLTGAYNYGYTF
CDR3nt: TGTGCTAGTGGTTTGACAGGCGCCTATAACTATGGCTACACCTTC

len: 12
j_gene: TRBJ1-1
v_gene: TRBV7-3
d_gene: NA
abundance: NA
CDR3aa: CASSLGETEAFF
CDR3nt: TGTGCCAGCAGCTTGGGCGAGACTGAAGCTTTCTTT

len: 14
j_gene: TRBJ2-1
v_gene: TRBV7-9
d_gene: TRBD2
abundance: NA
CDR3aa: CASSVAGGRNEQFF
CDR3nt: TGTGCCAGCAGCGTAGCGGGAGGGCGCAATGAGCAGTTCTTC

len: 13
j_gene: TRBJ2-7
v_gene: TRBV18
d_gene: TRBD1
abundance: NA
CDR3aa: CASSRGQGYEQYF
CDR3nt: TGTGCCAGCTCCCGGGGACAGGGGTACGAGCAGTACTTC

len: 17
j_gene: TRBJ2-1
v_gene: TRBV28
d_gene: NA
abundance: NA
CDR3aa: CASSSPPTHLSYNEQFF
CDR3nt: TGTGCCAGCAGTTCCCCCCCTACCCACCTTTCCTACAATGAGCAGTTCTTC

len: 17
j_gene: TRBJ1-2
v_gene: TRBV18
d_gene: NA
abundance: NA
CDR3aa: CASSPPKTATPEDGYTF
CDR3nt: TGTGCCAGCTCACCACCGAAGACGGCTACACCGGAGGATGGCTACACCTTC

len: 18
j_gene: TRBJ2-5
v_gene: TRBV28
d_gene: TRBD2
abundance: NA
CDR3aa: CASSAGTAGLAGGETQYF
CDR3nt: TGTGCCAGCAGTGCCGGGACGGCGGGACTAGCGGGAGGAGAGACCCAGTACTTC